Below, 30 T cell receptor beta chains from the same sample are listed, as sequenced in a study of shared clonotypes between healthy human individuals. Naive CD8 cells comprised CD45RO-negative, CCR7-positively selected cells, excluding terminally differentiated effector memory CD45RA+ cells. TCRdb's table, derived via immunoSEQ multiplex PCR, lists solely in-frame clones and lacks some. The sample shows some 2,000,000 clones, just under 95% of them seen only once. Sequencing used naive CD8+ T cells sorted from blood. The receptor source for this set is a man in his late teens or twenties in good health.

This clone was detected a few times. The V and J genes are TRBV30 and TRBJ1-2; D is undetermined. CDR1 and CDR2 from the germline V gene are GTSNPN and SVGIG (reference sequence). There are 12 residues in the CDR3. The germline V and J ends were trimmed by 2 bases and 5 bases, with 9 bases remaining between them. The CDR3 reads CAWSWATYGYTF. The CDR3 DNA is TGTGCCTGGAGTTGGGCAACTTATGGCTACACCTTC.

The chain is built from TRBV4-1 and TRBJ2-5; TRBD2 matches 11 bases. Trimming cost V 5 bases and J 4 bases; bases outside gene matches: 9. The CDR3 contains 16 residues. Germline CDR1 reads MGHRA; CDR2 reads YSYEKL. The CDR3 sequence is CASSTRLAGNGETQYF. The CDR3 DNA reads TGCGCCAGCAGCACCCGACTAGCGGGAAATGGAGAGACCCAGTACTTC.

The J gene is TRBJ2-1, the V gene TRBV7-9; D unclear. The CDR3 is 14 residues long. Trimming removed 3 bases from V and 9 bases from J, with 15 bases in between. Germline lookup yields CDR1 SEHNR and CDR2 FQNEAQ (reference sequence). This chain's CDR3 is CASSFGLGLSEQFF. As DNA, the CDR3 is TGTGCCAGCAGCTTCGGGCTAGGTCTTAGTGAGCAGTTCTTC.

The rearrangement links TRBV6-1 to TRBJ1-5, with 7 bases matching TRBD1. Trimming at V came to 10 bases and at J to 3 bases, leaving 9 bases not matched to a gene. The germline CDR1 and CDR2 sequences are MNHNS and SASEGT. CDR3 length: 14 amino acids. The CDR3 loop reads CATKSTGTNQPQHF. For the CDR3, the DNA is TGTGCCACCAAGTCGACAGGGACCAATCAGCCCCAGCATTTT.

The CDR3 spells CASSLTAGAQGRRTDTQYF. The CDR3 DNA reads TGTGCCAGCAGCTTAACCGCGGGGGCTCAGGGGAGGCGCACAGATACGCAGTATTTT. The chain uses TRBV7-3 and TRBJ2-3, with D possibly TRBD2 on 7 matching bases. The ends were cut back, 0 bases at V and 1 base at J, with 20 bases in the middle. Germline lookup yields CDR1 SGHTA and CDR2 FQGTGA. The CDR3 contains 19 residues.

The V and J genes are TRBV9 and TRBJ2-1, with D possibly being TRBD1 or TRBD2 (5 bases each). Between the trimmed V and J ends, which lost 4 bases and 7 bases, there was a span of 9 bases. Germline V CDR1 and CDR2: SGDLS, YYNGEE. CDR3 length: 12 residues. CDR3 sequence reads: CASSLEGNEQFF. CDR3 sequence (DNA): TGTGCCAGCAGCCTTGAGGGGAATGAGCAGTTCTTC. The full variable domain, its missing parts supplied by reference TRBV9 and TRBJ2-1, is DSGVTQTPKHLITATGQRVTLRCSPRSGDLSVYWYQQSLDQGLQFLIQYYNGEERAKGNILERFSAQQFPDLHSELNLSSLELGDSALYFCASSLEGNEQFFGPGTRLTVL.

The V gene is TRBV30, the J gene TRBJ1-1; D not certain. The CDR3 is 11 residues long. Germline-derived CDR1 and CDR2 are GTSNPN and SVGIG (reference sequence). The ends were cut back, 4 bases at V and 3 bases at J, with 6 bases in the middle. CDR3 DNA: TGTGCCTGGAACGGTTACACTGAAGCTTTCTTT. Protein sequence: CAWNGYTEAFF.

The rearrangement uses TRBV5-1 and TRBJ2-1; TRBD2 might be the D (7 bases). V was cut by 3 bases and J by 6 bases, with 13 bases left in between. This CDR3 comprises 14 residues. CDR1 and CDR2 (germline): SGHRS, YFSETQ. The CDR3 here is CASSWGGWGNEQFF. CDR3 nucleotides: TGCGCCAGCAGCTGGGGGGGCTGGGGCAATGAGCAGTTCTTC.

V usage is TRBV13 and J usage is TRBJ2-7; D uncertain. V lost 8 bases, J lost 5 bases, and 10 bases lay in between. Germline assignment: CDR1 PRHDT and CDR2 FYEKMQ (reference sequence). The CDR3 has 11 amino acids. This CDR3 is CASGFGHEQYF. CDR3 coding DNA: TGTGCCAGCGGGTTCGGACACGAGCAGTACTTC.

The CDR3 nucleotides are TGTGCCAGCACTAGGGCGGGGGGAGCCTACAATGAGCAGTTCTTC. Its protein product is CASTRAGGAYNEQFF. V and J are TRBV2 and TRBJ2-1, with TRBD2 identical over 8 bases. The junction had 7 bases not matched to a gene; V was cut back by 7 bases and J by 2 bases. The CDR3 has 15 residues. The germline gives CDR1 SNHLY, CDR2 FYNNEI.

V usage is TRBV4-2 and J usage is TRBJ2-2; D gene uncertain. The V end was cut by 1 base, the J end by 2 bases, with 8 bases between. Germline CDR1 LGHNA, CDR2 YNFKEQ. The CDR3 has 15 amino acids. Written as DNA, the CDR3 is TGTGCCAGCAGCCAAGGATGGCCCAACACCGGGGAGCTGTTTTTT. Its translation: CASSQGWPNTGELFF.

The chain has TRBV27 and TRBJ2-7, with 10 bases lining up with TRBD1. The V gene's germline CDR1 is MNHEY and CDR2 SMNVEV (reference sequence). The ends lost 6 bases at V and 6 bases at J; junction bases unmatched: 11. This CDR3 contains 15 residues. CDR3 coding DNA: TGTGCCAGCAGCCGACCGGGACAGGGGTATCGCGAGCAGTACTTC. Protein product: CASSRPGQGYREQYF.

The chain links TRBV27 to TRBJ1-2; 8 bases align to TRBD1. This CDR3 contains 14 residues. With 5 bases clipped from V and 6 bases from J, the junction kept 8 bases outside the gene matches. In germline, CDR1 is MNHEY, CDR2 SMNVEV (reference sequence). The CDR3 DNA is TGTGCCAGCAGTGCCCGGACAGGGTCGAATGGCTACACCTTC. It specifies CASSARTGSNGYTF.

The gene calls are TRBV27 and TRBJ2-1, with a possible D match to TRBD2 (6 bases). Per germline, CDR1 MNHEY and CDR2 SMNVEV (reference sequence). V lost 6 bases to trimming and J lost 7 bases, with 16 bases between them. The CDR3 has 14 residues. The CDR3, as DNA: TGTGCCAGCAGCCCCACAGGAGGGTTGAATGAGCAGTTCTTC. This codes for CASSPTGGLNEQFF.

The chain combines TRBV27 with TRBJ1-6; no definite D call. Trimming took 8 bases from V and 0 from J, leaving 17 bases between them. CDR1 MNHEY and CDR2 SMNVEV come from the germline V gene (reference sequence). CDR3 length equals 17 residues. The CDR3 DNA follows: TGTGCCAGCTCTCCGACGACGGTCCACTCCTATAATTCACCCCTCCACTTT. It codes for CASSPTTVHSYNSPLHF.

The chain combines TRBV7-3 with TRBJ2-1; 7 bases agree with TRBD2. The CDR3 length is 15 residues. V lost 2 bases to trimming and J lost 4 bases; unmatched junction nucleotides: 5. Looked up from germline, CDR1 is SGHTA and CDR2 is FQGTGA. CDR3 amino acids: CASSLGLAEYNEQFF. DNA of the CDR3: TGTGCCAGCAGCTTAGGGCTAGCGGAATACAATGAGCAGTTCTTC.

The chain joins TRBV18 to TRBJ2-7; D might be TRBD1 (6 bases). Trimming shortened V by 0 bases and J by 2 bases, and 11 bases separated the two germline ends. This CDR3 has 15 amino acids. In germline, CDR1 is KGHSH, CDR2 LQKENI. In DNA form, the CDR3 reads TGTGCCAGCTCACCACCACAGGGAGAAACCTACGAGCAGTACTTC. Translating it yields CASSPPQGETYEQYF. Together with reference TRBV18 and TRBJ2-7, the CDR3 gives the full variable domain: NAGVMQNPRHLVRRRGQEARLRCSPMKGHSHVYWYRQLPEEGLKFMVYLQKENIIDESGMPKERFSAEFPKEGPSILRIQQVVRGDSAAYFCASSPPQGETYEQYFGPGTRLTVT.

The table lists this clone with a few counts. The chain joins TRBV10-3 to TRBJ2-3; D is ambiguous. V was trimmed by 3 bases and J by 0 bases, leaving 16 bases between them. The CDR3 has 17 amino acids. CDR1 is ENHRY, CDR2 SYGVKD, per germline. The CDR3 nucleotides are TGTGCCATCAGTGATGGAGCGTACCAATCTAGCACAGATACGCAGTATTTT. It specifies CAISDGAYQSSTDTQYF.

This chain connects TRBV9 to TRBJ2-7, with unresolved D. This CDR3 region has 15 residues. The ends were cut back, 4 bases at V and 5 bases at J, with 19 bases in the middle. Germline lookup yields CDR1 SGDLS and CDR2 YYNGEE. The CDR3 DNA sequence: TGTGCCAGCAGCCGATCGGGCAGCCGGTCGGACGAGCAGTACTTC. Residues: CASSRSGSRSDEQYF.

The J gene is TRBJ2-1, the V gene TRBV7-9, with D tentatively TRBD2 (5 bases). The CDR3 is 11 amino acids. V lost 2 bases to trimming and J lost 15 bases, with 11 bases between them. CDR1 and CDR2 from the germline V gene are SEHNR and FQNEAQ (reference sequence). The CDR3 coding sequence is TGTGCCAGCAGCTTAAGCGGAAAAGGGTTCTTC. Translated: CASSLSGKGFF.

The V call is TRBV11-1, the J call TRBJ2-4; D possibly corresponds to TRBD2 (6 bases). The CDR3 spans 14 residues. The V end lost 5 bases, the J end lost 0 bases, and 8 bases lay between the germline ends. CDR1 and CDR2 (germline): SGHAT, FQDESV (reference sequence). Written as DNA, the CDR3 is TGTGCCAGCAGCCCGGGACTAGCCAAAAACATTCAGTACTTC. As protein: CASSPGLAKNIQYF.

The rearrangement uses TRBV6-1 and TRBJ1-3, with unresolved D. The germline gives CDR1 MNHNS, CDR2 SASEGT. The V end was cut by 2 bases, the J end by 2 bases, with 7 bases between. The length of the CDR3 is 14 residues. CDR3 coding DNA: TGTGCCAGCAGTGAATGGGATCCTGGAAACACCATATATTTT. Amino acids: CASSEWDPGNTIYF.

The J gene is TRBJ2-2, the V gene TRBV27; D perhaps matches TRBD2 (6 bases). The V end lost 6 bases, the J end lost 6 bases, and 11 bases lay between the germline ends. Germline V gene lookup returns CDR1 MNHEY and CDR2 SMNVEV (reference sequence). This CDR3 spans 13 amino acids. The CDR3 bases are TGTGCCAGCAGCTGGTCGGGAGCCGGGGAGCTGTTTTTT. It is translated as CASSWSGAGELFF.

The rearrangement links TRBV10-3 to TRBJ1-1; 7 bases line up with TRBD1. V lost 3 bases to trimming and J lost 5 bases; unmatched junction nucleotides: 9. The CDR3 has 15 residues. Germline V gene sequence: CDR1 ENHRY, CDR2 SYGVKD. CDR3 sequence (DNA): TGTGCCATCAGTGACCCCAACACAGGGGTTACTGAAGCTTTCTTT. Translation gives CAISDPNTGVTEAFF.

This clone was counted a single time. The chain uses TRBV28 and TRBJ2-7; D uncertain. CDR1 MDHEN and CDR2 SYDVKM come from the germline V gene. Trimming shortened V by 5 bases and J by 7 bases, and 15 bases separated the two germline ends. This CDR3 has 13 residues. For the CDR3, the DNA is TGTGCCAGCAGTCCCCCTACCCATGAGGAGCAGTACTTC. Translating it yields CASSPPTHEEQYF.

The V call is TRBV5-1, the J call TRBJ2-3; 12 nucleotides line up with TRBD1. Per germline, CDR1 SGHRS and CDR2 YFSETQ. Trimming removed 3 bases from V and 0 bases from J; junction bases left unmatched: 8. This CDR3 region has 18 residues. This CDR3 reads CASSSGQGALGSTDTQYF. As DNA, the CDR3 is TGCGCCAGCAGCTCGGGACAGGGGGCGCTTGGTAGCACAGATACGCAGTATTTT.

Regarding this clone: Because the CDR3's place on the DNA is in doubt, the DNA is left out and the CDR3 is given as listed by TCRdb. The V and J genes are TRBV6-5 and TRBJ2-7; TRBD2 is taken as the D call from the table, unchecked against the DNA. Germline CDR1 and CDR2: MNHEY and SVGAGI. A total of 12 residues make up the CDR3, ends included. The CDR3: CASSSSGAEQYF.

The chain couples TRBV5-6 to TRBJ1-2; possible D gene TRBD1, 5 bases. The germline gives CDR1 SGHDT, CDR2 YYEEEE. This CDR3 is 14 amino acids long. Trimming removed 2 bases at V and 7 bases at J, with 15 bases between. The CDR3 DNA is TGTGCCAGCAGCTTACCGGGGCTTGGGGGTGGCTACACCTTC. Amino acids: CASSLPGLGGGYTF.

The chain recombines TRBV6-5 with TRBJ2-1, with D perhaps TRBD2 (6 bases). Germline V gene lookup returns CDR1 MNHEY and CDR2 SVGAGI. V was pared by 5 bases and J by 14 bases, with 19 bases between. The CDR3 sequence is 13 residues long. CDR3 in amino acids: CASSINLAREEFF. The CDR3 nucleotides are TGTGCCAGCAGTATTAACCTAGCGCGAGAGGAGTTCTTC.

The CDR3 nucleotides are TGTGCCAGCAGCGGGGACAGGGTGGGTGTTAACTATGGCTACACCTTC. Its translation is CASSGDRVGVNYGYTF. The chain joins TRBV7-9 to TRBJ1-2; 9 bases map to TRBD1. The ends lost 5 bases at V and 1 base at J; junction bases unmatched: 8. Germline CDR1 SEHNR, CDR2 FQNEAQ (reference sequence). The CDR3 sequence is 16 residues long.